Each of the 16 T cell receptor beta chains below was sequenced from the same sample in a study of PD-1 blockade in classical Hodgkin lymphoma. Here immunoSEQ multiplex PCR was the method, and the copy in TCRdb shows in-frame clones only, minus some. This table holds some 16,000 clones, roughly 63% found once. All patients experienced relapse after autologous stem cell transplantation, and brentuximab vedotin exposure was variable. The input for sequencing was peripheral blood mononuclear cells (PBMCs), taken before the second cycle of nivolumab. All receptors come from a human donor with classical Hodgkin lymphoma.

The chain combines TRBV28 with TRBJ2-7, with 12 bases identical to TRBD2. The CDR3 loop spans 15 amino acids. Germline V CDR1 and CDR2: MDHEN, SYDVKM. Trimming took 6 bases from V and 3 from J; bases not matched to a gene: 6. The CDR3, as DNA: TGTGCCAGCAGCACATTGGGACTAGCGGGCTACGAGCAGTACTTC. It codes for CASSTLGLAGYEQYF.

This clone was counted between two and nine times. The genes are TRBV28 and TRBJ2-7, with D perhaps matching TRBD1 (5 bases). Germline V gene sequence: CDR1 MDHEN, CDR2 SYDVKM. The CDR3 runs to 16 residues. Trimming removed 1 base at V and 2 bases at J, with 15 bases between. CDR3 residues: CASSLYRTKLPYEQYF. For the CDR3, the DNA is TGTGCCAGCAGTTTATACCGGACAAAGCTACCCTACGAGCAGTACTTC. Full variable domain (missing parts from reference TRBV28 and TRBJ2-7): DVKVTQSSRYLVKRTGEKVFLECVQDMDHENMFWYRQDPGLGLRLIYFSYDVKMKEKGDIPEGYSVSREKKERFSLILESASTNQTSMYLCASSLYRTKLPYEQYFGPGTRLTVT.

This chain joins TRBV18 and TRBJ2-2; 7 positions match TRBD1. J lost 5 bases, V lost 8 bases, and 8 bases had no gene match. CDR3 size: 14 residues. CDR1 is KGHSH and CDR2 is LQKENI in the germline V gene. CDR3 loop: CASGLQGETGELFF. The CDR3 DNA reads TGTGCCAGCGGACTCCAGGGGGAAACCGGGGAGCTGTTTTTT.

The sample holds a few counts of this clone. CDR3 region: CASSLLTPGGTQYF. CDR3 nucleotide sequence: TGTGCCAGCAGTTTACTCACCCCCGGAGGTACGCAGTATTTT. This chain uses TRBV27 with TRBJ2-3; D perhaps matches TRBD2 (5 bases). V lost 2 bases, J lost 8 bases, and 14 bases lay in between. The V gene's germline CDR1 is MNHEY and CDR2 SMNVEV (reference sequence). The CDR3 totals 14 residues.

V and J are TRBV27 and TRBJ2-5; the D call may be TRBD1 or TRBD2 (6 bases each). The V end was cut by 3 bases, the J end by 5 bases, with 10 bases between. The CDR3 consists of 13 residues. Germline CDR1 is MNHEY and CDR2 is SMNVEV (reference sequence). The CDR3 here is CASSLYGGETQYF. In DNA form, the CDR3 reads TGTGCCAGCAGTTTGTACGGGGGCGAGACCCAGTACTTC.

This clone was recorded only once. The V call is TRBV5-6, the J call TRBJ2-1; possible D gene TRBD2, 5 bases. The V and J ends lost 6 bases and 7 bases respectively, with 26 bases between them. The germline CDR1 and CDR2 sequences are SGHDT and YYEEEE. The CDR3 contains 17 residues. The CDR3 DNA reads TGTGCCAGCACTCCATCAGCCGGACTCTCTGGTAGGAATGAGCAGTTCTTC. It translates to CASTPSAGLSGRNEQFF. Looking up the rest from reference TRBV5-6 and TRBJ2-1 gives the full variable domain: DAGVTQSPTHLIKTRGQQVTLRCSPKSGHDTVSWYQQALGQGPQFIFQYYEEEERQRGNFPDRFSGHQFPNYSSELNVNALLLGDSALYLCASTPSAGLSGRNEQFFGPGTRLTVL.

The rearrangement links TRBV6-1 to TRBJ1-2; 10 bases map to TRBD1. The germline gives CDR1 MNHNS, CDR2 SASEGT. V lost 5 bases, J lost 7 bases, and 10 bases stayed unmatched. This CDR3 comprises 15 residues. The CDR3 nucleotides read TGTGCCAGCAGTTCTAGGACAGGGGGGTCAGTTGGCTACACCTTC. Translated, it gives CASSSRTGGSVGYTF.

The rearrangement joins TRBV28 to TRBJ1-5; D gene ambiguous. Trimming took 8 bases from V and 2 from J, leaving 13 bases between them. CDR3 length: 14 residues. Germline values: CDR1 MDHEN, CDR2 SYDVKM. The CDR3 protein is CASARGYGNQPQHF. DNA of the CDR3: TGTGCCAGCGCCCGGGGTTATGGCAATCAGCCCCAGCATTTT.

This clone was recorded only once. The rearrangement joins TRBV4-1 to TRBJ2-5; 10 bases are shared with TRBD1. Germline assignment: CDR1 MGHRA and CDR2 YSYEKL. The CDR3 sequence is 15 residues long. J gave up 11 bases and V 1 base, and 10 bases lay outside the gene matches. The CDR3 loop reads CASSQAATGGQEQYF. The CDR3 nucleotides read TGCGCCAGCAGCCAAGCTGCGACAGGGGGCCAGGAGCAGTACTTC.

This clone was seen just once. The rearrangement joins TRBV19 to TRBJ2-2; D unresolved. The CDR3 contains 15 residues. Germline CDR1 reads LNHDA; CDR2 reads SQIVND (reference sequence). Trimming took 4 bases from V and 1 from J, leaving 10 bases between them. CDR3 in amino acids: CASSTELRNTGELFF. The CDR3 region has the DNA TGTGCCAGTAGTACGGAATTAAGGAACACCGGGGAGCTGTTTTTT. Variable domain in full (rest from reference TRBV19 and TRBJ2-2): DGGITQSPKYLFRKEGQNVTLSCEQNLNHDAMYWYRQDPGQGLRLIYYSQIVNDFQKGDIAEGYSVSREKKESFPLTVTSAQKNPTAFYLCASSTELRNTGELFFGEGSRLTVL.

The chain carries TRBV7-9 and TRBJ1-6; TRBD1 matches at 10 bases. This CDR3 has 14 residues. After removal of 8 bases from V and 7 bases from J, the junction contained 5 bases not matched to a gene. Per the germline V gene, CDR1 is SEHNR and CDR2 is FQNEAQ (reference sequence). CDR3 in DNA: TGTGCCAGCGGGGGGACAGGGGAGAATTCACCCCTCCACTTT. Translating it yields CASGGTGENSPLHF.

In this sample, this clone turned up a few times. V is TRBV4-1 and J is TRBJ2-3, with D perhaps TRBD1 (5 bases). The length of the CDR3 is 14 residues. V shed 0 bases and J shed 11 bases, with 15 bases lying between them. Germline V gives CDR1 MGHRA, CDR2 YSYEKL. CDR3 sequence: CASSQEAGPRGQYF. The CDR3 DNA reads TGCGCCAGCAGCCAAGAAGCAGGGCCCCGCGGGCAGTATTTT.

The chain has TRBV14 and TRBJ2-7; D gene uncertain. Germline lookup yields CDR1 SGHDN and CDR2 FVKESK. V was cut by 1 base and J by 5 bases, with 12 bases left in between. This CDR3 region has 14 residues. CDR3 nucleotide sequence: TGTGCCAGCAGCCAAGTCGGAAGTTTCAACGAGCAGTACTTC. Translation gives CASSQVGSFNEQYF.

The chain joins TRBV10-2 to TRBJ2-1; 8 bases are a match to TRBD2. Germline CDR1 and CDR2: WSHSY and SAAADI. Trimming took 9 bases from V and 10 from J; bases not matched to a gene: 11. The CDR3 contains 13 residues. The CDR3 region has the DNA TGCGCCAGTCGCGCGGGAGGCCCTACCGAGCAGTTCTTC. Protein: CASRAGGPTEQFF.

The rearrangement joins TRBV9 to TRBJ1-3; possible D gene TRBD1, 5 bases. V was pared by 0 bases and J by 4 bases, with 11 bases between. Germline V gives CDR1 SGDLS, CDR2 YYNGEE. This CDR3 spans 15 amino acids. The DNA for the CDR3 is TGTGCCAGCAGCGTAGTCGACAGCGGCGGAAACACCATATATTTT. This translates into CASSVVDSGGNTIYF.

This chain uses TRBV19 with TRBJ1-1; D possibly corresponds to TRBD1 (6 bases). Germline-derived CDR1 and CDR2 are LNHDA and SQIVND (reference sequence). The V gene lost 5 bases and the J gene lost 2 bases, with 12 bases spanning the gap. The CDR3 is 14 residues long. This CDR3 is CASSVQGTNTEAFF. The CDR3 DNA is TGTGCCAGTAGTGTCCAGGGGACTAACACTGAAGCTTTCTTT.